This T cell receptor (beta chain) was documented in a study of blood T cell repertoires in COVID-19. Study details: Some COVID-19 samples were acute and others convalescent; all came from the United States, Italy and Spain. Sources were T cells, B-cell-depleted T cells, or PBMCs; the material itself was cDNA or gDNA.

Seattle's cohort entered during active infection and was followed longitudinally. Source study methods: Cell counts per sample came from amplifying reference gene primers. Clones were read by immunoSEQ multiplex PCR, and TCRdb kept only the in-frame ones, dropping some. V and J calls and clone size come straight from that table; D and trimming were deduced from the DNA. The profile shows about 320,000 clones, just under 90% of them singletons. This clonotype was obtained from a woman aged 25-40 years with COVID-19, enrolled during active disease. Sequenced input: peripheral blood.

CDR3 amino acids: CASTNQGAGYNEQFF. The CDR3 region has the DNA TGTGCCAGTACCAACCAGGGGGCAGGATACAATGAGCAGTTCTTC. J is TRBJ2-1 and V is TRBV19, with 8 bases lining up with TRBD1. Germline V gene sequence: CDR1 LNHDA, CDR2 SQIVND (reference sequence). Unmatched junction bases numbered 9, after V lost 7 bases and J lost 4 bases. This CDR3 contains 15 residues. The full variable domain, in which reference TRBV19 and TRBJ2-1 provide the parts outside the CDR3, is DGGITQSPKYLFRKEGQNVTLSCEQNLNHDAMYWYRQDPGQGLRLIYYSQIVNDFQKGDIAEGYSVSREKKESFPLTVTSAQKNPTAFYLCASTNQGAGYNEQFFGPGTRLTVL.